This TCR beta chain is from a study of blood T cells in healthy people across ages. Study outcomes and limitations: There were more naive CD4+ cells and higher diversity in long-lived donors than in aged donors.

The second PCR ran roughly 7 to 11 cycles with a sample-barcoded 5' primer and J-beta primers. TCRdb used MiXCR to reprocess the 5' RACE reads, holding one entry per CDR3 protein. Found here are about 670,000 distinct CDR3 sequences, less than 45% of them singletons; the top ten hold approximately 31%. Caucasian individuals from Russia who were healthy and aged 6 to 90 acted as donors. Isolated per sample were at least 7 million PBMCs. Regarding this clonotype: Its cognate antigen is unknown.

This CDR3 is built from 13 residues. Deletions cut 7 bases from V and 9 bases from J, with 13 bases between. CDR1 is MNHEY, CDR2 SMNVEV, per germline (reference sequence). The genes are TRBV27 and TRBJ1-6; TRBD1 is a possible D gene (6 bases). The specimen sequenced was blood. This TCR was recovered from a man older than 75 in good health. CDR3 nucleotides: TGTGCCAGCACACTTCACAGGGCTTCACCCCTCCACTTT. Protein sequence: CASTLHRASPLHF.